This TCR beta chain derives from a study of cytomegalovirus exposure and HLA in healthy donors. Researchers ran the PCR with 60 Vbeta and 13 Jbeta primers. The protocol was immunoSEQ multiplex PCR, while the TCRdb copy is restricted to in-frame clones and leaves out a portion. The sample contains roughly 38,000 clones, roughly nine tenths of which appear only once. V lost 7 bases and J 10 bases, leaving 20 bases between the germline ends. The germline gives CDR1 MNHNS, CDR2 SASEGT. The CDR3 consists of 14 residues. This clone has only one observation. Source material: PBMCs. The receptor was derived from a woman aged 18-30 years in good health and CMV-seronegative. The V call is TRBV6-1, the J call TRBJ2-1, with a tentative D call TRBD2 (6 bases). This CDR3 is CASTLTGEVGEQFF. The CDR3 DNA follows: TGTGCCAGCACCCTCACGGGGGAGGTAGGCGAGCAGTTCTTC.